This TCR beta chain was documented in a study of technical replicates of blood from a few donors. Here immunoSEQ multiplex PCR was the method, and the copy in TCRdb shows in-frame clones only, minus some. The data show tens of thousands of clones, around 94% seen once. The CDR3 is 16 residues long. V lost 1 base and J 6 bases, leaving 17 bases between the germline ends. Germline CDR1 reads LNHNV; CDR2 reads YYDKDF (reference sequence). This receptor was obtained from a human donor in good health. Sequenced sample: T cells isolated from PBMCs. This rearrangement joins TRBV15 to TRBJ2-3, with D perhaps TRBD1 (5 bases). CDR3: CATSRGAAQAGDTQYF. The CDR3, as DNA: TGTGCCACCAGCAGAGGGGCCGCACAGGCTGGTGATACGCAGTATTTT.